One sample yielded the 11 T cell receptor beta chains listed below, sequenced in a study of technical replicates of blood from a few donors. The assay was immunoSEQ multiplex PCR, and TCRdb's table has in-frame clones only and misses some. The data show tens of thousands of clones, roughly 95% seen once. Material: T cells isolated from PBMCs. These TCRs come from a human donor in good health.

The rearrangement uses TRBV4-1 and TRBJ2-5, with D unclear. Per the germline V gene, CDR1 is MGHRA and CDR2 is YSYEKL. Trimming pared 0 bases from V and 5 bases from J, leaving 13 bases between. CDR3 length: 15 amino acids. In DNA form, the CDR3 reads TGCGCCAGCAGCCAAGATAGTACCCTAAGCGAGACCCAGTACTTC. This sequence encodes CASSQDSTLSETQYF.

This chain uses TRBV9 with TRBJ2-7; TRBD2 matches 9 bases. The CDR3 is 15 amino acids. Trimming at V came to 0 bases and at J to 6 bases, leaving 7 bases not matched to a gene. CDR1 is SGDLS and CDR2 is YYNGEE in the germline V gene. The CDR3 is CASSVDGGRAGEQYF. DNA of the CDR3: TGTGCCAGCAGCGTAGATGGCGGGAGGGCCGGCGAGCAGTACTTC.

In DNA form, the CDR3 reads TGTGCCAGCAGCATGGGACTAGGGGACGAGCAGTACTTC. This gives the protein CASSMGLGDEQYF. The rearrangement joins TRBV7-8 to TRBJ2-7; TRBD2 matches 8 bases. Trimming cost V 5 bases and J 5 bases; bases outside gene matches: 5. CDR1 and CDR2 from the germline V gene are SGHVS and FQNEAQ. CDR3 size: 13 residues.

Written as DNA, the CDR3 is TGTGCCAGCAGCTACAGGTCGTTATTCGAGCAGTACTTC. Translation gives CASSYRSLFEQYF. The gene calls are TRBV28 and TRBJ2-7; D possibly corresponds to TRBD1 (5 bases). V lost 6 bases and J lost 6, with 15 bases in between. Germline V gives CDR1 MDHEN, CDR2 SYDVKM. The CDR3 runs to 13 residues.

This chain uses TRBV9 with TRBJ2-3, with 9 bases lining up with TRBD2. V shed 3 bases and J 6 bases; nucleotides not matched to a gene: 14. The germline V gene encodes CDR1 SGDLS and CDR2 YYNGEE. This CDR3 has 17 residues. The DNA for the CDR3 is TGTGCCAGCAGCGGGGGGGCGGGAGGGCCACGCGTCGATACGCAGTATTTT. Translation gives CASSGGAGGPRVDTQYF.

This clone came up once. The V and J genes are TRBV14 and TRBJ2-3, with no clear D. This CDR3 is built from 19 residues. V was trimmed by 1 base and J by 2 bases, leaving 22 bases between them. Germline loops: CDR1 SGHDN, CDR2 FVKESK. The CDR3 is CASSQVQGFGTTYTDTQYF. For the CDR3, the DNA is TGTGCCAGCAGCCAAGTGCAAGGTTTCGGCACTACCTACACAGATACGCAGTATTTT.

Turning to this clone: At one of its ends the junction is not consistent with the germline gene, which may arise from a read error. This chain connects TRBV6-1 to TRBJ2-7, with TRBD2 identical over 10 bases. In germline, CDR1 is MNHNS, CDR2 SASEGT. CDR3 length: 13 amino acids. CDR3 DNA sequence: TGTGCCAGCAGTGAAGCGCTGACTAGCGGGCGCTTCTTC. Translating it yields CASSEALTSGRFF.

The chain links TRBV6-5 to TRBJ2-7, with TRBD2 identical over 9 bases. The CDR3 has 14 residues. V lost 6 bases, J lost 2 bases, and 5 bases stayed unmatched. Germline V gene lookup returns CDR1 MNHEY and CDR2 SVGAGI. The chain's CDR3 is CASSKGLAAYEQYF. In nucleotides, the CDR3 is TGTGCCAGCAGCAAGGGACTAGCCGCCTACGAGCAGTACTTC.

V gene TRBV2 combines with J gene TRBJ2-7, with 7 nucleotides matching TRBD2. The J segment lost 6 bases and the V segment lost 8 bases, leaving 16 bases of the junction unmatched. The length of the CDR3 is 15 residues. Looked up from germline, CDR1 is SNHLY and CDR2 is FYNNEI. This chain's CDR3 is CASPRSGGSYSEQYF. The CDR3, as DNA: TGTGCCAGCCCCCGGTCCGGCGGGAGCTATAGCGAGCAGTACTTC.

This clone was seen once. The chain couples TRBV6-5 to TRBJ2-7; D gene uncertain. Germline CDR1 is MNHEY and CDR2 is SVGAGI. Trimming removed 6 bases at V and 7 bases at J, with 19 bases between. The CDR3 extends over 14 amino acids. DNA of the CDR3: TGTGCCAGCAGCGCCTCCCTCGCCCCGGGTGAGCAGTACTTC. This gives the protein CASSASLAPGEQYF.

V usage is TRBV4-3 and J usage is TRBJ2-7; 12 nucleotides line up with TRBD2. Germline CDR1 is LGHNA and CDR2 is YSLEER. V trimming: 4 bases; J trimming: 1 base; junction bases outside the gene matches: 2. The CDR3 sequence is 15 residues long. In nucleotides, the CDR3 is TGCGCCAGCAGCCCGACTAGCGGGGGATCCTACGAGCAGTACTTC. Its protein product is CASSPTSGGSYEQYF.